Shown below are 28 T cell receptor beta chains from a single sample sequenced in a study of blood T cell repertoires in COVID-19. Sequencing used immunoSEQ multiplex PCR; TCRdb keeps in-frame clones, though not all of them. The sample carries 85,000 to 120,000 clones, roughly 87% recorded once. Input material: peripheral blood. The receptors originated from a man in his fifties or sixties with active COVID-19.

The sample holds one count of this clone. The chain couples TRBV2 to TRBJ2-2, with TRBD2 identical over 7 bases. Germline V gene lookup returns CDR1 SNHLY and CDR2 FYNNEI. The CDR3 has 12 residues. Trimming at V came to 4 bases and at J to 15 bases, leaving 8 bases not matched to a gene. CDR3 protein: CASSAGRVGMFF. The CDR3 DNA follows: TGTGCCAGCAGTGCAGGGAGGGTCGGGATGTTTTTT.

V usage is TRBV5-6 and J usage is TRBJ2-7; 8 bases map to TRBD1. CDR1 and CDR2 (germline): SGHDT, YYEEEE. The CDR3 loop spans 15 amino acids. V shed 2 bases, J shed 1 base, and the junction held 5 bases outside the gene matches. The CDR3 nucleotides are TGTGCCAGCAGCTTAGGACAGGGTTTGTCCTACGAGCAGTACTTC. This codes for CASSLGQGLSYEQYF.

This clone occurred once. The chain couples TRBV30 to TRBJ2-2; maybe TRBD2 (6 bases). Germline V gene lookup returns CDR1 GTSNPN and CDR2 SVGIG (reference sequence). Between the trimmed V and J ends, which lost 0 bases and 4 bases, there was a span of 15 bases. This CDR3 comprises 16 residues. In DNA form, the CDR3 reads TGTGCCTGGAGTGTACGTAGGACGGGGGTCACCGGGGAGCTGTTTTTT. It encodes CAWSVRRTGVTGELFF.

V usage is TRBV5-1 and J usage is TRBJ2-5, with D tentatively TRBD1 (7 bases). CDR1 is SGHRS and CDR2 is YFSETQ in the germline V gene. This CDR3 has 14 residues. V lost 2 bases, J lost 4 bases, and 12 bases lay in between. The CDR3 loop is CASSFRGAGETQYF. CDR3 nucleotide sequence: TGCGCCAGCAGCTTCAGGGGGGCGGGAGAGACCCAGTACTTC.

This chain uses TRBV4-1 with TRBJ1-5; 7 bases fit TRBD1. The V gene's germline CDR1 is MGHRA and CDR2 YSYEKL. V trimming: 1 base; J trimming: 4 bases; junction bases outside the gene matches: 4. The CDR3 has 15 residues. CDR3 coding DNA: TGCGCCAGCAGCCAAGCCCCACAGGGGAATCAGCCCCAGCATTTT. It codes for CASSQAPQGNQPQHF.

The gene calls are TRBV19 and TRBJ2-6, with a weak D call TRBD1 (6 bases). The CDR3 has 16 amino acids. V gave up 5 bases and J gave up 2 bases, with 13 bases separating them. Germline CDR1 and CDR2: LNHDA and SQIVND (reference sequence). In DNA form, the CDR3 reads TGTGCCAGTAGTGCCACAGGGTTTGCTGGGGCCAACGTCCTGACTTTC. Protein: CASSATGFAGANVLTF.

The CDR3 here is CASSFGAGGNYEQYF. In DNA form, the CDR3 reads TGTGCCAGCAGCTTCGGGGCGGGGGGAAACTACGAGCAGTACTTC. V usage is TRBV7-8 and J usage is TRBJ2-7; 8 bases map to TRBD2. V was clipped by 3 bases and J by 3 bases; unmatched bases: 7. Per germline, CDR1 SGHVS and CDR2 FQNEAQ. The CDR3 contains 15 residues.

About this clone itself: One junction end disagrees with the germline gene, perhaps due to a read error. The CDR3 coding sequence is TGTGCCAGCAGCATAGCGCCCCCGGCCCAGTACTTC. Protein product: CASSIAPPAQYF. The V and J genes are TRBV7-2 and TRBJ2-5; D perhaps matches TRBD2 (5 bases). The CDR3 is made up of 12 amino acids. Germline V gene lookup returns CDR1 SGHTA and CDR2 FQGNSA. Using reference TRBV7-2 and TRBJ2-5 for the parts outside the CDR3, the full variable domain is GAGVSQSPSNKVTEKGKDVELRCDPISGHTALYWYRQSLGQGLEFLIYFQGNSAPDKSGLPSDRFSAERTGGSVSTLTIQRTQQEDSAVYLCASSIAPPAQYFGPGTRLLVL.

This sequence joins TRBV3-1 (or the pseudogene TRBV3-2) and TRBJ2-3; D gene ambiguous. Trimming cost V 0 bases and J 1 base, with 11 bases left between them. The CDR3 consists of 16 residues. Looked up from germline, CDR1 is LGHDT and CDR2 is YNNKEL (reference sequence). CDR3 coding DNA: TGTGCCAGCAGCCAAGATCGTGGTTTAGGCACAGATACGCAGTATTTT. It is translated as CASSQDRGLGTDTQYF.

CDR3 nucleotides: TGTGCCAGCAGCTCAGGACTAGTTCCGTACCAAGAGACCCAGTACTTC. This translates into CASSSGLVPYQETQYF. V usage is TRBV11-2 and J usage is TRBJ2-5, with 7 bases that match TRBD2. V was clipped by 4 bases and J by 0 bases; unmatched bases: 8. Looked up from germline, CDR1 is SGHAT and CDR2 is FQNNGV. The length of the CDR3 is 16 residues.

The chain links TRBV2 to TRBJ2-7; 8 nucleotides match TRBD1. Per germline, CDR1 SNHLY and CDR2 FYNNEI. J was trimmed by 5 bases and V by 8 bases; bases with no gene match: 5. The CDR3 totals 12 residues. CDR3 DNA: TGTGCCAGCTGGGCAGGGGGCCACGAGCAGTACTTC. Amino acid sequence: CASWAGGHEQYF.

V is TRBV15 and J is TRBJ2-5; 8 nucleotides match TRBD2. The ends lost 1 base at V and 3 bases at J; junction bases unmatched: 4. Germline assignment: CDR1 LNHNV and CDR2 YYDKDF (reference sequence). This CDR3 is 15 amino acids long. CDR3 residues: CATSRGDGGEETQYF. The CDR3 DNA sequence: TGTGCCACCAGCAGAGGGGACGGGGGGGAAGAGACCCAGTACTTC.

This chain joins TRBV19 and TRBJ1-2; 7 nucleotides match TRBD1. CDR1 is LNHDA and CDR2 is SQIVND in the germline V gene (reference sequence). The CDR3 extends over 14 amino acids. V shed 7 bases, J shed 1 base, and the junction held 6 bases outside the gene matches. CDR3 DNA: TGTGCCAGTATACGGACAGGAGTTAACTATGGCTACACCTTC. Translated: CASIRTGVNYGYTF.

For the CDR3, the DNA is TGTGCCAGCAGTGAGTGGGCCTATGGCTACACCTTC. It translates to CASSEWAYGYTF. This chain links TRBV6-1 with TRBJ1-2; D gene unclear. Germline V gives CDR1 MNHNS, CDR2 SASEGT. The CDR3 extends over 12 amino acids. Trimming removed 3 bases at V and 4 bases at J, with 6 bases between.

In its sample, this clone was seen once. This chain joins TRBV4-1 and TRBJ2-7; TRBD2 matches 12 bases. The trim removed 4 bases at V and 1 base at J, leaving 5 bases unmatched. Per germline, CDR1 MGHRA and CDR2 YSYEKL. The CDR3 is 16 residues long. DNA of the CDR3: TGCGCCAGCAGCCTAAGAGGACTAGCGGGGTCCTACGAGCAGTACTTC. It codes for CASSLRGLAGSYEQYF.

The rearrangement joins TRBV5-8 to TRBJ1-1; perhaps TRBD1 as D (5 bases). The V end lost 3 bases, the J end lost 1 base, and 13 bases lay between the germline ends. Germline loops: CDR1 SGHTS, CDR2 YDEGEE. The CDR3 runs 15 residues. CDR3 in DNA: TGTGCCAGCAGCTGGGGCCAGAGGAAGAACACTGAAGCTTTCTTT. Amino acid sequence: CASSWGQRKNTEAFF. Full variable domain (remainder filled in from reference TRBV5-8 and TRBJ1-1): EAGVTQSPTHLIKTRGQQATLRCSPISGHTSVYWYQQALGLGLQFLLWYDEGEERNRGNFPPRFSGRQFPNYSSELNVNALELEDSALYLCASSWGQRKNTEAFFGQGTRLTVV.

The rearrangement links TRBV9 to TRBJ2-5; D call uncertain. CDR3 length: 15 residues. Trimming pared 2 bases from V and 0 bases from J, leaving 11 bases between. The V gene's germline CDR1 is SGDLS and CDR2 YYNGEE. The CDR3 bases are TGTGCCAGCAGCGTCGGAATTACTAACCAAGAGACCCAGTACTTC. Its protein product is CASSVGITNQETQYF. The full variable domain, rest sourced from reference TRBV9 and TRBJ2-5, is DSGVTQTPKHLITATGQRVTLRCSPRSGDLSVYWYQQSLDQGLQFLIQYYNGEERAKGNILERFSAQQFPDLHSELNLSSLELGDSALYFCASSVGITNQETQYFGPGTRLLVL.

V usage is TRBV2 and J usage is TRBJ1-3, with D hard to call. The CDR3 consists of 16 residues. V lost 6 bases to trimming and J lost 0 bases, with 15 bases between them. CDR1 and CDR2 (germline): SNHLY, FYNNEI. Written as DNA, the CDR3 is TGTGCCAGCAGAGCGGAGGTAAAGGGCTCTGGAAACACCATATATTTT. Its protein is CASRAEVKGSGNTIYF. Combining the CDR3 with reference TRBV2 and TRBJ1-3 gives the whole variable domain EPEVTQTPSHQVTQMGQEVILRCVPISNHLYFYWYRQILGQKVEFLVSFYNNEISEKSEIFDDQFSVERPDGSNFTLKIRSTKLEDSAMYFCASRAEVKGSGNTIYFGEGSWLTVV.

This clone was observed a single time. CDR3 in DNA: TGTGCCAGCAGAACACTCCCTGTTATGACTAGCGGAACCTACAATGAGCAGTTCTTC. As protein: CASRTLPVMTSGTYNEQFF. This sequence joins TRBV27 and TRBJ2-1, with TRBD2 matching 9 bases. With 6 bases clipped from V and 2 bases from J, the junction kept 17 bases outside the gene matches. This CDR3 has 19 amino acids. CDR1 is MNHEY and CDR2 is SMNVEV in the germline V gene (reference sequence).

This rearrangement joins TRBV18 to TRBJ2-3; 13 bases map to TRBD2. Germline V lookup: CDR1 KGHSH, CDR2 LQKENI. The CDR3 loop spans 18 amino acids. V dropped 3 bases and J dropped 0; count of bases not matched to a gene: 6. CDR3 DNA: TGTGCCAGCTCACCGGGACTAGCGGGGTATTCTAGCACAGATACGCAGTATTTT. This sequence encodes CASSPGLAGYSSTDTQYF.

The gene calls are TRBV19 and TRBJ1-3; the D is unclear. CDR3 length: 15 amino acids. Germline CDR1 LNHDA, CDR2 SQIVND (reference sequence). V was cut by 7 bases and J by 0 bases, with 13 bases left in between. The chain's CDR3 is CASTSYASSGNTIYF. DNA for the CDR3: TGTGCCAGTACGAGTTACGCTTCCTCTGGAAACACCATATATTTT.

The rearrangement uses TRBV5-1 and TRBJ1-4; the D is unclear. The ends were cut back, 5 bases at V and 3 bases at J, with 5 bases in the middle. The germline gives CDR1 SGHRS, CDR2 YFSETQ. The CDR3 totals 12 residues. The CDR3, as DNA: TGCGCCAGCAGTGACTCTAATGAAAAACTGTTTTTT. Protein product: CASSDSNEKLFF.

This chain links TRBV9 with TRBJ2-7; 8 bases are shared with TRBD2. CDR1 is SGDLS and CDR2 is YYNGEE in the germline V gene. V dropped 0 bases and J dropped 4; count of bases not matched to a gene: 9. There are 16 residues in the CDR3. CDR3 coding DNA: TGTGCCAGCAGCGTAGGGCATCCGGGGGGGAGTTACGAGCAGTACTTC. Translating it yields CASSVGHPGGSYEQYF. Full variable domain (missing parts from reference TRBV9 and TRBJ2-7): DSGVTQTPKHLITATGQRVTLRCSPRSGDLSVYWYQQSLDQGLQFLIQYYNGEERAKGNILERFSAQQFPDLHSELNLSSLELGDSALYFCASSVGHPGGSYEQYFGPGTRLTVT.

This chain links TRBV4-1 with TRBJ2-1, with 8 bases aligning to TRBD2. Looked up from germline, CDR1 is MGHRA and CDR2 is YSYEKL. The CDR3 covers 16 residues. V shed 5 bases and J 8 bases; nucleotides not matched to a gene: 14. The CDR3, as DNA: TGCGCCAGCAGCTCATCCTCGGCGGGGGGCGTCTATGAGCAGTTCTTC. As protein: CASSSSSAGGVYEQFF.

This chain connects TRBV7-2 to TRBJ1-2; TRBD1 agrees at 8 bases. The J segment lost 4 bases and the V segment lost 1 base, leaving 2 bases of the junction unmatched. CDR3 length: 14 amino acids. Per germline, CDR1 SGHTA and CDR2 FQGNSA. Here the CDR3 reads CASSLGDRPYGYTF. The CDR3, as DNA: TGTGCCAGCAGCTTAGGGGACAGGCCCTATGGCTACACCTTC.

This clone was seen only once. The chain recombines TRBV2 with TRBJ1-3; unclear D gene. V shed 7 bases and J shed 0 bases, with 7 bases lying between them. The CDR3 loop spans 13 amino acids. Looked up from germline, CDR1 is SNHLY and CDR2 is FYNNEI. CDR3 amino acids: CASMTGSGNTIYF. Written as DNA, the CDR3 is TGTGCCAGCATGACGGGCTCTGGAAACACCATATATTTT.

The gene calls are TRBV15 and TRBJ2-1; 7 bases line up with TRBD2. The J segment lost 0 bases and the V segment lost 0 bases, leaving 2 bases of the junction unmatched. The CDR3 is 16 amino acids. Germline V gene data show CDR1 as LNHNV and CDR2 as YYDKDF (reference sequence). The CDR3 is CATSREGGSSYNEQFF. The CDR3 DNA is TGTGCCACCAGCAGAGAGGGGGGGAGCTCCTACAATGAGCAGTTCTTC.

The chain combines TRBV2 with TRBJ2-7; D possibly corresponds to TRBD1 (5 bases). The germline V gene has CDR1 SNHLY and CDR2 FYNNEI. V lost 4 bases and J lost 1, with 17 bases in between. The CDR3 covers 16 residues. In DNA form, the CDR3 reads TGTGCCAGCAGTGCGGACCAATTGACAGCATCCTACGAGCAGTACTTC. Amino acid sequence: CASSADQLTASYEQYF.